The sequence of this T cell receptor beta chain was determined in a study of blood T cells in healthy people across ages. V was clipped by 4 bases and J by 5 bases; unmatched bases: 3. The CDR3 loop spans 14 amino acids. With a J-beta primer mix and a sample-barcoded 5' primer, a second PCR ran about 7 to 12 cycles. MiXCR, applied by TCRdb to the 5' RACE reads, yields one record per CDR3 protein. The sample contains 600,000 to 850,000 distinct CDR3 sequences, roughly 41% of which appear only once. This clonotype has ten or more counts. Sequenced sample: blood. The sequence was collected from a woman aged 55-75 years in good health. The rearrangement uses TRBV12-3 or TRBV12-4 and TRBJ2-7; 12 bases match TRBD2. CDR3 nucleotides: TGTGCCAGCAGTTCTAGCGGGGGGGCCCACGAGCAGTACTTC. This sequence encodes CASSSSGGAHEQYF.